A single sample gave rise to the 20 T cell receptor beta chains below, sequenced in a study of shared clonotypes between healthy human individuals. The method was immunoSEQ multiplex PCR; TCRdb's version includes in-frame clones alone and lacks a portion of them. The sample lists hundreds of thousands of clones, 74% occurring once. Sequencing was done on a sample of memory CD4+ T cells sorted from blood. As for subset: CD45RA-negative fraction. The receptors were sampled from a woman aged 25 to 39 in good health.

This chain connects TRBV5-1 to TRBJ2-3; TRBD1 matches 9 bases. The V segment lost 3 bases and the J segment 3 bases; nucleotides outside the gene matches: 8. CDR1 SGHRS and CDR2 YFSETQ come from the germline V gene. The CDR3 spans 16 residues. The CDR3 reads CASSSQPGTGTDTQYF. The CDR3 nucleotides are TGCGCCAGCAGCTCCCAGCCCGGGACAGGGACAGATACGCAGTATTTT.

This clone was picked up a small number of times. This rearrangement joins TRBV6-6 to TRBJ2-7; 7 bases are a match to TRBD1. Trimming cost V 7 bases and J 5 bases; bases outside gene matches: 11. This CDR3 comprises 14 residues. Germline values: CDR1 MNHNY, CDR2 SVGAGI (reference sequence). CDR3 bases: TGTGCCAGCACTCTGTCAGGGGGAGTGGACGAGCAGTACTTC. Residues: CASTLSGGVDEQYF.

The rearrangement uses TRBV5-6 and TRBJ2-7, with a possible D match to TRBD1 (5 bases). Germline lookup yields CDR1 SGHDT and CDR2 YYEEEE. The CDR3 runs to 16 residues. The germline V and J ends were trimmed by 4 bases and 2 bases, with 19 bases remaining between them. Here the CDR3 reads CASSRMTVVDPYEQYF. The CDR3 DNA reads as TGTGCCAGCAGCAGGATGACAGTAGTCGACCCCTACGAGCAGTACTTC.

The chain recombines TRBV5-1 with TRBJ2-5, with 7 bases aligning to TRBD1. Germline CDR1 reads SGHRS; CDR2 reads YFSETQ. V trimming: 0 bases; J trimming: 4 bases; junction bases outside the gene matches: 3. There are 14 residues in the CDR3. The CDR3 nucleotides read TGCGCCAGCAGCTTGGTGACAGGGCCAGAGACCCAGTACTTC. Translating gives CASSLVTGPETQYF.

The V gene is TRBV29-1, the J gene TRBJ2-1; D is perhaps TRBD2 (6 bases). The CDR3 sequence is 15 residues long. V gave up 5 bases and J gave up 0 bases, with 14 bases separating them. Germline V gives CDR1 SQVTM, CDR2 ANQGSEA. The CDR3 protein is CSVKATRGSYNEQFF. The CDR3 DNA reads as TGCAGCGTTAAGGCGACTAGGGGCTCCTACAATGAGCAGTTCTTC.

The chain uses TRBV28 and TRBJ1-4; 11 bases match TRBD1. The CDR3 is made up of 16 amino acids. V shed 5 bases, J shed 8 bases, and the junction held 10 bases outside the gene matches. Germline V CDR1 and CDR2: MDHEN, SYDVKM. The CDR3 is CASSRGQGADEEKLFF. The CDR3 coding sequence is TGTGCCAGCAGTCGCGGACAGGGGGCAGATGAGGAAAAACTGTTTTTT.

This sequence joins TRBV14 and TRBJ2-1; 7 positions match TRBD2. Germline V gene lookup returns CDR1 SGHDN and CDR2 FVKESK. Trimming took 1 base from V and 1 from J; bases not matched to a gene: 4. This CDR3 spans 16 amino acids. The CDR3 here is CASSQVVGGSYNEQFF. CDR3 bases: TGTGCCAGCAGCCAAGTTGTGGGGGGGTCCTACAATGAGCAGTTCTTC.

The count of this clone is one. V usage is TRBV10-3 and J usage is TRBJ2-2; D possibly corresponds to TRBD1 (6 bases). The germline V gene encodes CDR1 ENHRY and CDR2 SYGVKD. There are 13 residues in the CDR3. V was shortened by 6 bases and J by 5 bases, with 10 bases between the two germline ends. The CDR3 loop is CAIRGAGTGELFF. The CDR3 DNA reads TGTGCCATCAGGGGGGCTGGAACCGGGGAGCTGTTTTTT.

The CDR3 region has the DNA TGTGCCAGTAGTATAGGATATGCGGCCGGGGAGCTGTTTTTT. Translating it yields CASSIGYAAGELFF. The chain joins TRBV19 to TRBJ2-2; no clear D gene. The CDR3 totals 14 residues. CDR1 LNHDA and CDR2 SQIVND come from the germline V gene (reference sequence). V was clipped by 1 base and J by 6 bases, with 9 bases between them. The full variable domain, rest sourced from reference TRBV19 and TRBJ2-2, is DGGITQSPKYLFRKEGQNVTLSCEQNLNHDAMYWYRQDPGQGLRLIYYSQIVNDFQKGDIAEGYSVSREKKESFPLTVTSAQKNPTAFYLCASSIGYAAGELFFGEGSRLTVL.

V gene TRBV19 combines with J gene TRBJ1-5, with D possibly TRBD1 on 5 matching bases. CDR1 LNHDA and CDR2 SQIVND come from the germline V gene (reference sequence). The CDR3 has 15 amino acids. V was pared by 2 bases and J by 2 bases, with 10 bases between. The CDR3 nucleotides read TGTGCCAGTAGTATAAGGGGCCCGGGCAATCAGCCCCAGCATTTT. Its protein is CASSIRGPGNQPQHF. The whole variable domain, filled in from reference TRBV19 and TRBJ1-5, reads DGGITQSPKYLFRKEGQNVTLSCEQNLNHDAMYWYRQDPGQGLRLIYYSQIVNDFQKGDIAEGYSVSREKKESFPLTVTSAQKNPTAFYLCASSIRGPGNQPQHFGDGTRLSIL.

The sample holds many counts of this clone. The gene calls are TRBV19 and TRBJ1-1, with D unclear. The CDR3 loop spans 13 amino acids. Per germline, CDR1 LNHDA and CDR2 SQIVND (reference sequence). The V gene lost 10 bases and the J gene lost 1 base, with 13 bases spanning the gap. CDR3 coding DNA: TGTGCCACTTTACGAAACAAGAACACTGAAGCTTTCTTT. As protein: CATLRNKNTEAFF.

The chain uses TRBV7-5 and TRBJ1-5. TRBV7-5 is a pseudogene. The CDR3 loop spans 12 amino acids. This CDR3 is CVRSLRCQPQHF. CDR3 nucleotides: TGTGTCAGAAGCTTACGCTGTCAGCCCCAGCATTTT.

This chain uses TRBV2 with TRBJ2-5; TRBD2 is a possible D gene (5 bases). CDR1 is SNHLY, CDR2 FYNNEI, per germline. The CDR3 length is 13 residues. Trimming removed 10 bases from V and 2 bases from J, with 14 bases in between. CDR3 coding DNA: TGTGCCAACCAGAGGGCGATTCAAGAGACCCAGTACTTC. It specifies CANQRAIQETQYF.

This clone has only a few counts. This chain joins TRBV7-9 and TRBJ2-5; no clear D gene. Germline V gives CDR1 SEHNR, CDR2 FQNEAQ (reference sequence). The CDR3 totals 13 residues. Trimming took off 2 bases at V and 5 bases at J, with 9 bases between the two ends. This CDR3 is CASSLMGAETQYF. The CDR3 DNA reads TGTGCCAGCAGCTTAATGGGTGCGGAGACCCAGTACTTC.

This clone was seen more than once but under ten times. The chain carries TRBV6-1 and TRBJ2-5; D is undetermined. Germline CDR1 is MNHNS and CDR2 is SASEGT. Between the trimmed V and J ends, which lost 7 bases and 2 bases, there was a span of 8 bases. The CDR3 sequence is 12 residues long. The CDR3 sequence: CASKLRQETQYF. The DNA for the CDR3 is TGTGCCAGCAAATTGAGACAAGAGACCCAGTACTTC.

The chain combines TRBV30 with TRBJ1-2; 7 bases line up with TRBD1. The CDR3 runs 14 residues. Germline loops: CDR1 GTSNPN, CDR2 SVGIG (reference sequence). Trimming removed 5 bases from V and 4 bases from J; junction bases left unmatched: 10. The CDR3 DNA sequence: TGTGCCTGGTCCAAACAGGACAGGAGCTATGGCTACACCTTC. Translated, it gives CAWSKQDRSYGYTF.

The chain carries TRBV28 and TRBJ1-1; D not certain. The ends were cut back, 5 bases at V and 4 bases at J, with 17 bases in the middle. The CDR3 covers 15 residues. From germline, CDR1 is MDHEN and CDR2 SYDVKM. CDR3 bases: TGTGCCAGCAGTACCTTCGGGAATTTGGGCACTGAAGCTTTCTTT. It is translated as CASSTFGNLGTEAFF. The variable domain in full, with the rest retrieved from reference TRBV28 and TRBJ1-1, is DVKVTQSSRYLVKRTGEKVFLECVQDMDHENMFWYRQDPGLGLRLIYFSYDVKMKEKGDIPEGYSVSREKKERFSLILESASTNQTSMYLCASSTFGNLGTEAFFGQGTRLTVV.

The sample holds a few counts of this clone. V is TRBV6-5 and J is TRBJ2-2, with 11 bases aligning to TRBD2. V shed 8 bases and J 4 bases; nucleotides not matched to a gene: 6. Germline CDR1 MNHEY, CDR2 SVGAGI. This CDR3 spans 15 amino acids. The CDR3 loop is CASVAGGSGTGELFF. The CDR3 nucleotides are TGTGCCAGCGTAGCGGGAGGGTCGGGCACCGGGGAGCTGTTTTTT.

The J gene is TRBJ2-2, the V gene TRBV5-1; 7 bases fit TRBD1. The CDR3 extends over 15 amino acids. Germline V gives CDR1 SGHRS, CDR2 YFSETQ. V trimming: 5 bases; J trimming: 0 bases; junction bases outside the gene matches: 4. CDR3 sequence (DNA): TGCGCCAGCAGTGGGACAGAAACGAACACCGGGGAGCTGTTTTTT. It yields the protein CASSGTETNTGELFF.

The chain has TRBV19 and TRBJ2-2, with D possibly called TRBD1 or TRBD2 (5 bases each). The CDR3 runs 16 residues. Germline-derived CDR1 and CDR2 are LNHDA and SQIVND (reference sequence). V lost 3 bases to trimming and J lost 9 bases, with 20 bases between them. The CDR3 reads CASSIWGNGFGRELFF. DNA of the CDR3: TGTGCCAGTAGTATCTGGGGGAACGGGTTCGGGCGGGAGCTGTTTTTT.